What follows are 21 T cell receptor beta chains derived from one specimen sequenced in a study of vaccination effects on CD4 cells after COVID-19. The culture ran for roughly ten days before CD4+ T cells were isolated. The participants, recipients of two vaccine doses, got either BNT162b2 or mRNA-1273. Data came from immunoSEQ multiplex PCR; TCRdb stores just in-frame clones and leaves some out. The sample has fewer than 85,000 clones, 74% seen once. No antigens are known for them. Sample: CD4+ T cells from PBMCs cultured without peptide, taken after COVID-19 vaccination. Receptors originate from a human donor who received a COVID-19 vaccine.

This chain links TRBV6-4 with TRBJ2-7, with TRBD2 matching over 8 bases. Germline-derived CDR1 and CDR2 are MRHNA and SNTAGT. The V segment lost 3 bases and the J segment 3 bases; nucleotides outside the gene matches: 4. The CDR3 is made up of 14 amino acids. CDR3 coding DNA: TGTGCCAGCAGTGATGGAGCGGGGGACTACGAGCAGTACGTC. Its translation is CASSDGAGDYEQYV.

The chain combines TRBV20-1 with TRBJ2-1; 7 nucleotides agree with TRBD1. CDR1 and CDR2 (germline): DFQATT, SNEGSKA (reference sequence). The CDR3 spans 15 residues. V was clipped by 3 bases and J by 2 bases; unmatched bases: 7. The CDR3 region has the DNA TGCAGTGCTAGTTTATGGCAGGGGGCCTACAATGAGCAGTTCTTC. It encodes CSASLWQGAYNEQFF.

V gene TRBV6-4 combines with J gene TRBJ2-3; the D is unclear. The CDR3 covers 13 residues. Germline V gene sequence: CDR1 MRHNA, CDR2 SNTAGT. Trimming left V 6 bases short and J 6 bases short, with 13 bases between. The CDR3 reads CASSLDPSDTQYF. The CDR3, as DNA: TGTGCCAGCAGCCTGGACCCGTCGGATACGCAGTATTTT.

The chain is built from TRBV7-3 and TRBJ2-1; D is ambiguous. There are 14 residues in the CDR3. The germline V and J ends were trimmed by 2 bases and 2 bases, with 7 bases remaining between them. CDR1 SGHTA and CDR2 FQGTGA come from the germline V gene. CDR3 nucleotides: TGTGCCAGCAGCTTAGGCCCTGCCTACAATGAGCAGTTCTTC. Translating gives CASSLGPAYNEQFF.

The gene calls are TRBV11-1 and TRBJ1-1, with D tentatively TRBD1 (6 bases). Trimming removed 0 bases from V and 3 bases from J, with 11 bases in between. Germline V gives CDR1 SGHAT, CDR2 FQDESV (reference sequence). The CDR3 is 15 residues long. The CDR3 reads CASSLARRGDTEAFF. The CDR3 DNA reads TGTGCCAGCAGCTTAGCGCGGAGGGGGGACACTGAAGCTTTCTTT.

V and J are TRBV30 and TRBJ2-1; D may be TRBD2 (6 bases). This CDR3 comprises 14 residues. V shed 2 bases and J shed 4 bases, with 12 bases lying between them. The V gene's germline CDR1 is GTSNPN and CDR2 SVGIG (reference sequence). The CDR3 DNA follows: TGTGCCTGGAGTCCGGGGGTAGCATACAATGAGCAGTTCTTC. Translating gives CAWSPGVAYNEQFF.

This chain uses TRBV24-1 with TRBJ2-5; possibly TRBD1 for D (6 bases). Deletions cut 4 bases from V and 1 base from J, with 12 bases between. Germline CDR1 is KGHDR and CDR2 is SFDVKD. This CDR3 has 15 residues. The CDR3 protein is CATSDHRVGQETQYF. DNA of the CDR3: TGTGCCACCAGTGACCACAGGGTGGGCCAAGAGACCCAGTACTTC.

This clone was counted only a few times. This rearrangement joins TRBV7-2 to TRBJ1-2, with D possibly TRBD1 on 6 matching bases. Germline CDR1 reads SGHTA; CDR2 reads FQGNSA. The V and J ends lost 3 bases and 3 bases respectively, with 17 bases between them. There are 16 residues in the CDR3. CDR3 DNA sequence: TGTGCCAGCAGCTTGTTACCTTTGACAGGTTACTATGGCTACACCTTC. It translates to CASSLLPLTGYYGYTF.

The chain combines TRBV19 with TRBJ1-5; possibly TRBD1 for D (6 bases). This CDR3 spans 19 amino acids. Trimming took off 3 bases at V and 1 base at J, with 22 bases between the two ends. Germline CDR1 and CDR2: LNHDA and SQIVND (reference sequence). CDR3 region: CASSIGFWTEGQSNQPQHF. CDR3 nucleotide sequence: TGTGCCAGTAGTATTGGATTCTGGACAGAGGGTCAGAGCAATCAGCCCCAGCATTTT.

The V gene is TRBV28, the J gene TRBJ1-2; 7 bases agree with TRBD1. With V trimmed by 8 bases and J by 3 bases, 9 bases remained unmatched. The CDR3 is 14 amino acids. The germline CDR1 and CDR2 sequences are MDHEN and SYDVKM. CDR3 coding DNA: TGTGCCAGCCGGAAACAGGGGCCCTACTATGGCTACACCTTC. It translates to CASRKQGPYYGYTF.

The V gene is TRBV6-5, the J gene TRBJ2-1; 12 positions agree with TRBD1. The CDR3 extends over 16 amino acids. In germline, CDR1 is MNHEY, CDR2 SVGAGI. V lost 0 bases to trimming and J lost 10 bases; unmatched junction nucleotides: 7. The CDR3 protein is CASSYSSGTGGREQFF. The CDR3 nucleotides are TGTGCCAGCAGTTACTCTTCGGGGACAGGGGGCCGAGAGCAGTTCTTC.

This clone was picked up one time. The V call is TRBV15, the J call TRBJ2-5; possibly TRBD2 for D (5 bases). CDR3 length: 14 residues. CDR1 LNHNV and CDR2 YYDKDF come from the germline V gene (reference sequence). The V end was cut by 1 base, the J end by 13 bases, with 19 bases between. CDR3 region: CATSRGGMVSPGYF. DNA for the CDR3: TGTGCCACCAGCAGAGGAGGGATGGTCTCTCCAGGGTACTTC. Full variable domain (remainder filled in from reference TRBV15 and TRBJ2-5): DAMVIQNPRYQVTQFGKPVTLSCSQTLNHNVMYWYQQKSSQAPKLLFHYYDKDFNNEADTPDNFQSRRPNTSFCFLDIRSPGLGDTAMYLCATSRGGMVSPGYFGPGTRLLVL.

This clone was observed once. The chain combines TRBV6-5 with TRBJ1-2; D is unresolved. V gave up 7 bases and J gave up 4 bases, with 4 bases separating them. Germline CDR1 reads MNHEY; CDR2 reads SVGAGI. The CDR3 sequence is 10 residues long. The CDR3 nucleotides are TGTGCCAGCAAGGGCTATGGCTACACCTTC. This codes for CASKGYGYTF.

This CDR3 reads CASSLVPGGGETQYF. As DNA, the CDR3 is TGCGCCAGCAGCTTGGTGCCAGGGGGAGGAGAGACCCAGTACTTC. V is TRBV5-1 and J is TRBJ2-5; perhaps TRBD1 as D (7 bases). CDR3 size: 15 residues. Germline V gene data show CDR1 as SGHRS and CDR2 as YFSETQ. With 0 bases removed from V and 4 bases from J, the gap between germline ends came to 13 bases.

This clone was observed a few times. The rearrangement uses TRBV12-3 or TRBV12-4 and TRBJ1-1; a weak D match, TRBD1 (5 bases). CDR3 length: 13 residues. V was shortened by 2 bases and J by 4 bases, with 8 bases between the two germline ends. CDR3 nucleotide sequence: TGTGCCAGCAGTTTAAGGGGTGGCACTGAAGCTTTCTTT. Its protein is CASSLRGGTEAFF.

V is TRBV2 and J is TRBJ1-4; 7 nucleotides agree with TRBD1. Germline assignment: CDR1 SNHLY and CDR2 FYNNEI. The CDR3 spans 14 residues. V trimming: 6 bases; J trimming: 4 bases; junction bases outside the gene matches: 5. In DNA form, the CDR3 reads TGTGCCAGCAGAGACAGGGCCATTAATGAAAAACTGTTTTTT. Its translation: CASRDRAINEKLFF. Full variable domain (remainder filled in from reference TRBV2 and TRBJ1-4): EPEVTQTPSHQVTQMGQEVILRCVPISNHLYFYWYRQILGQKVEFLVSFYNNEISEKSEIFDDQFSVERPDGSNFTLKIRSTKLEDSAMYFCASRDRAINEKLFFGSGTQLSVL.

This chain joins TRBV20-1 and TRBJ2-3; either TRBD1 or TRBD2 may fit D (6 bases each). Germline V gene sequence: CDR1 DFQATT, CDR2 SNEGSKA (reference sequence). CDR3 length: 14 residues. Trimming pared 3 bases from V and 5 bases from J, leaving 15 bases between. CDR3 region: CSASRGPLVDTQYF. Written as DNA, the CDR3 is TGCAGTGCTAGTCGGGGGCCCCTGGTAGATACGCAGTATTTT.

The chain employs TRBV4-1 and TRBJ2-3, with D possibly TRBD2 on 5 matching bases. V was trimmed by 4 bases and J by 5 bases, leaving 7 bases between them. The CDR3 is 12 residues long. The V gene's germline CDR1 is MGHRA and CDR2 YSYEKL. CDR3 sequence (DNA): TGCGCCAGCAGCCCGGGGTTAGATACGCAGTATTTT. Protein product: CASSPGLDTQYF.

V usage is TRBV9 and J usage is TRBJ1-1; 10 bases line up with TRBD1. Per germline, CDR1 SGDLS and CDR2 YYNGEE. This CDR3 comprises 16 residues. V trimming: 4 bases; J trimming: 5 bases; junction bases outside the gene matches: 11. CDR3 sequence reads: CASSSRQGASWTEAFF. Written as DNA, the CDR3 is TGTGCCAGCAGCTCAAGACAGGGGGCTTCTTGGACTGAAGCTTTCTTT. Combining the CDR3 with reference TRBV9 and TRBJ1-1 gives the whole variable domain DSGVTQTPKHLITATGQRVTLRCSPRSGDLSVYWYQQSLDQGLQFLIQYYNGEERAKGNILERFSAQQFPDLHSELNLSSLELGDSALYFCASSSRQGASWTEAFFGQGTRLTVV.

The chain employs TRBV27 and TRBJ2-5; either TRBD1 or TRBD2 may fit D (6 bases each). The V gene lost 5 bases and the J gene lost 2 bases, with 12 bases spanning the gap. Germline values: CDR1 MNHEY, CDR2 SMNVEV (reference sequence). The CDR3 runs to 14 residues. CDR3 loop: CASSDRTIQETQYF. The CDR3 DNA reads as TGTGCCAGCAGTGACAGGACTATTCAAGAGACCCAGTACTTC.

The chain joins TRBV30 to TRBJ1-1; no firm D call. Germline V gene data show CDR1 as GTSNPN and CDR2 as SVGIG (reference sequence). V shed 0 bases and J shed 3 bases, with 8 bases lying between them. The CDR3 loop spans 13 amino acids. Written as DNA, the CDR3 is TGTGCCTGGAGTGTAAAGCGGGACACTGAAGCTTTCTTT. As protein: CAWSVKRDTEAFF.